This T cell receptor beta chain is drawn from a study of blood T cell repertoires in COVID-19. Across the study: COVID-19 samples collected from the United States, Italy and Spain covered acute and convalescent phases. PBMCs, B-cell-depleted T cells, or T cells provided the cDNA or gDNA that made up the material.

This clone was observed a single time. In the study's own analysis: Using reference gene primer amplification, nucleated cell counts were estimated. Here immunoSEQ multiplex PCR was the method, and the copy in TCRdb shows in-frame clones only, minus some. Clone size and the V and J calls come from that table; the DNA yielded D and trimming. The sample includes under 110,000 clones, 85% to 95% of them seen just once. The V gene lost 4 bases and the J gene lost 1 base, with 7 bases spanning the gap. This CDR3 contains 13 residues. CDR1 and CDR2 (germline): LNHDA, SQIVND (reference sequence). The V gene is TRBV19, the J gene TRBJ1-1, with D unclear. This receptor was taken from a middle-aged man with active COVID-19. Specimen: peripheral blood. The CDR3 region has the DNA TGTGCCAGTAGTACCACAACGAACACTGAAGCTTTCTTT. This gives the protein CASSTTTNTEAFF.